This T cell receptor (beta chain) originates from a study of blood T cell repertoires in COVID-19. On the study more broadly: Acute and convalescent COVID-19 specimens originated in the United States, Italy and Spain.

The CDR3 has 17 amino acids. TCRdb's copy holds only in-frame clones and misses some; the assay was immunoSEQ multiplex PCR. The table has 150,000 to 200,000 clones, under 85% seen once. The chain links TRBV21-1 to TRBJ2-1; no DNA check was done on the table's D call, TRBD1. TRBV21-1 is a pseudogene locus. Sample: peripheral blood. The TCR originated in an elderly woman with acute or convalescent COVID-19. The CDR3 region has the DNA TGTGCCAGCAGCAAAGAGCCGTCTACAGGCTCCTACAATGAGCAGTTCTTC. Protein: CASSKEPSTGSYNEQFF.